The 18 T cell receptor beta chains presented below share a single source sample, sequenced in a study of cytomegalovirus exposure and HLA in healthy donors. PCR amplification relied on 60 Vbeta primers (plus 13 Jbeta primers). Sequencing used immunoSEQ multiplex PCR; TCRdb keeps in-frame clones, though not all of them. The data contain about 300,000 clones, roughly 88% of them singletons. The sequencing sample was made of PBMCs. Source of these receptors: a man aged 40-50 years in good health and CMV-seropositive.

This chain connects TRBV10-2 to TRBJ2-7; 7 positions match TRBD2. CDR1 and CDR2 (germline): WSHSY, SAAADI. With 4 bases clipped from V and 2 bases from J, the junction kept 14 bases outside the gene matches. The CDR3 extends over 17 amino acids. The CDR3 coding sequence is TGCGCCAGCAGTGGGCCCAAACCGGCGGGAGTAGCCTACGAGCAGTACTTC. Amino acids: CASSGPKPAGVAYEQYF.

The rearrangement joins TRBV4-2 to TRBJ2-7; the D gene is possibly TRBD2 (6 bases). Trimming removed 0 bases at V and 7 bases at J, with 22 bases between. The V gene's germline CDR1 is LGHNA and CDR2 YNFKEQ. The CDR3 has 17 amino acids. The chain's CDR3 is CASSQDRQRDDGREQYF. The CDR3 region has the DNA TGTGCCAGCAGCCAAGATCGACAACGGGACGATGGGAGGGAGCAGTACTTC.

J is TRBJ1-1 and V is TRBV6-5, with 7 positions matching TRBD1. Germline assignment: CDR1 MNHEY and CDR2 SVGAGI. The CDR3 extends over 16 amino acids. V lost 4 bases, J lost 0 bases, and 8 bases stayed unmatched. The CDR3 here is CASSFGTVRMNTEAFF. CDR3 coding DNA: TGTGCCAGCAGTTTCGGGACAGTTAGGATGAACACTGAAGCTTTCTTT.

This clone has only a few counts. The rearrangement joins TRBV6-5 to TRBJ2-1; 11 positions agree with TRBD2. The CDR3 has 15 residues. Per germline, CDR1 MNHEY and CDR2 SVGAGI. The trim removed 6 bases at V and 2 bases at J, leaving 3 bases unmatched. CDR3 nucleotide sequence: TGTGCCAGCAGCTTAGCGGGAGGGCCCTACAATGAGCAGTTCTTC. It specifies CASSLAGGPYNEQFF.

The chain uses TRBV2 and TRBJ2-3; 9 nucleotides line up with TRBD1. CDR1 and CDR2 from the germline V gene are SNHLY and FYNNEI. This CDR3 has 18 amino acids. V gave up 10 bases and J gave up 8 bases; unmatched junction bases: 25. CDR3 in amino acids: CATTGDRAFPGRLVTQYF. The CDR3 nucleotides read TGTGCCACCACGGGGGACAGGGCTTTCCCTGGTCGGCTGGTTACGCAGTATTTT. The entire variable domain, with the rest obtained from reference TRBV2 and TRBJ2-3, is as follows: EPEVTQTPSHQVTQMGQEVILRCVPISNHLYFYWYRQILGQKVEFLVSFYNNEISEKSEIFDDQFSVERPDGSNFTLKIRSTKLEDSAMYFCATTGDRAFPGRLVTQYFGPGTRLTVL.

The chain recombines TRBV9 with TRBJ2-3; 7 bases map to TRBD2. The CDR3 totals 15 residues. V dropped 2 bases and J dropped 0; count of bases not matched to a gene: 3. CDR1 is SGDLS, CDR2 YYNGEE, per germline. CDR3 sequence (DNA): TGTGCCAGCAGCGTCCTTAGCGGGAGCACAGATACGCAGTATTTT. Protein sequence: CASSVLSGSTDTQYF.

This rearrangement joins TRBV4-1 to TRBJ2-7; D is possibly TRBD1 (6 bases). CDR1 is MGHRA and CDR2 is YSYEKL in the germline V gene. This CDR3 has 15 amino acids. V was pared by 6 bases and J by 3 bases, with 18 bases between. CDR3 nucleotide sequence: TGCGCCAGCAGGCTACAGGGTGTGGGGGACTACGAGCAGTACTTC. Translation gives CASRLQGVGDYEQYF.

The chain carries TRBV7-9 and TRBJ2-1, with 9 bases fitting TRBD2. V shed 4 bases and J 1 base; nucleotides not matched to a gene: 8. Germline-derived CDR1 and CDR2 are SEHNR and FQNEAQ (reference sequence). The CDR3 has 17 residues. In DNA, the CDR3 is TGTGCCAGCAGCTCTGGCGGGAGGGCTCTTTCCTACAATGAGCAGTTCTTC. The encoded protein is CASSSGGRALSYNEQFF.

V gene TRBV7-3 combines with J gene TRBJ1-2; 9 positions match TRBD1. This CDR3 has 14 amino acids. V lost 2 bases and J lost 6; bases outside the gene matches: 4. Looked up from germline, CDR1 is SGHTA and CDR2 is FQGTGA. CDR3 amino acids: CASSLDDRGDGYTF. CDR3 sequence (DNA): TGTGCCAGCAGCTTAGATGACAGGGGGGATGGCTACACCTTC.

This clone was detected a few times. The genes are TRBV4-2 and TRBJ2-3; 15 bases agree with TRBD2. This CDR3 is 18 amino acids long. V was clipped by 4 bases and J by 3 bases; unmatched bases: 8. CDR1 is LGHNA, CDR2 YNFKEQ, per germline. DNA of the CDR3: TGTGCCAGCAGCCCTGGACTAGCGGGAGGGCCTGTAACAGATACGCAGTATTTT. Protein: CASSPGLAGGPVTDTQYF.

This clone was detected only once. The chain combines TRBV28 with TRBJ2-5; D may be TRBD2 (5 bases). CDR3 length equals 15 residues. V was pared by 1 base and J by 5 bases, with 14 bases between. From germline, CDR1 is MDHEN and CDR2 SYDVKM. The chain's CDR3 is CASSLLAPPGETQYF. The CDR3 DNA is TGTGCCAGCAGTTTATTGGCGCCCCCGGGGGAGACCCAGTACTTC.

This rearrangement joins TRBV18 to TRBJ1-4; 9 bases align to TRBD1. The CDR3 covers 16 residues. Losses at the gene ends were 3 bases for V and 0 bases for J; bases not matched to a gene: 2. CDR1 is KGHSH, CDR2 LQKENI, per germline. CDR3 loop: CASSPRQGATNEKLFF. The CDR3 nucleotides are TGTGCCAGCTCACCGCGACAGGGGGCAACTAATGAAAAACTGTTTTTT.

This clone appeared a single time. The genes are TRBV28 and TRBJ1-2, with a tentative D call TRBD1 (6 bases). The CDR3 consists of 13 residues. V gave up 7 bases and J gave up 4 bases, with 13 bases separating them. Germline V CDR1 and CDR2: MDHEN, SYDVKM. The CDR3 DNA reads TGTGCCAGCAACGACGGGACAAGCTATGGCTACACCTTC. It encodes CASNDGTSYGYTF.

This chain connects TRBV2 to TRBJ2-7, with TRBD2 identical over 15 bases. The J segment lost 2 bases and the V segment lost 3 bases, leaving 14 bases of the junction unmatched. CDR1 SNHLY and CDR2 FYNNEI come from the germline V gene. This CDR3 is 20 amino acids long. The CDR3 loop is CASSDIFRGTSGRFAYEQYF. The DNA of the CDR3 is TGTGCCAGCAGTGATATTTTCCGGGGGACTAGCGGGAGGTTTGCCTACGAGCAGTACTTC.

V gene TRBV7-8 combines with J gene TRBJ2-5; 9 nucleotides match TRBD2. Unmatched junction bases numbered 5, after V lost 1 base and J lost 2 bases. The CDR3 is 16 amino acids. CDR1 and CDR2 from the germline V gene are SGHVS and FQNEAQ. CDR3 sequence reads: CASSLGFSGGQETQYF. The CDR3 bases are TGTGCCAGCAGCTTAGGATTTAGCGGGGGACAAGAGACCCAGTACTTC. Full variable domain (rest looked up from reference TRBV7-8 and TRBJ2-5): GAGVSQSPRYKVAKRGQDVALRCDPISGHVSLFWYQQALGQGPEFLTYFQNEAQLDKSGLPSDRFFAERPEGSVSTLKIQRTQQEDSAVYLCASSLGFSGGQETQYFGPGTRLLVL.

The CDR3 nucleotides read TGTGCCAGCAGCACCCCCGGGTCCCATGAGCAGTTCTTC. It translates to CASSTPGSHEQFF. The V and J genes are TRBV7-3 and TRBJ2-1; D gene ambiguous. Germline V gene sequence: CDR1 SGHTA, CDR2 FQGTGA. The CDR3 covers 13 residues. V lost 5 bases, J lost 8 bases, and 13 bases lay in between.

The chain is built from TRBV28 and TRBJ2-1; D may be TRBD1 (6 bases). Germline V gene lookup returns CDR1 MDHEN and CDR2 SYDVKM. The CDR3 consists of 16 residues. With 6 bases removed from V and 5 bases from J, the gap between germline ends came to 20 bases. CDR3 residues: CASSDPPGAPNNEQFF. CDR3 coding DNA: TGTGCCAGCAGCGACCCCCCAGGGGCCCCAAACAATGAGCAGTTCTTC.

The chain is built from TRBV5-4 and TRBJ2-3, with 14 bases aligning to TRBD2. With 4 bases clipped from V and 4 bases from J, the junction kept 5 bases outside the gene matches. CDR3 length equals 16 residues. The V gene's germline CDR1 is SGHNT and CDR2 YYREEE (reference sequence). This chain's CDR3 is CASSPGTSGSADTQYF. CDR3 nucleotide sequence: TGTGCCAGCAGCCCTGGGACTAGCGGGAGTGCAGATACGCAGTATTTT.